The next 8 T cell receptor beta chains were all read from a single sample in a study of T cell repertoires in cytomegalovirus infection. For these receptors, no antigen is known. TCRdb independently ran MiXCR on the reads; one entry per CDR3 protein. Of about 920,000 distinct CDR3 sequences listed, approximately 31% were seen once; the top ten hold roughly 13%. Here the sequenced sample was cultured CD8+ T cells from PBMCs, taken from culture after CMV antigen stimulation. Source of these receptors: a human donor in good health (CMV status not recorded). Some clones in this sample may be carry-over from other donors' samples.

This clonotype came up a few times. The chain uses TRBV4-2 and TRBJ1-2; unclear D gene. The V end was cut by 5 bases, the J end by 8 bases, with 9 bases between. The CDR3 is made up of 11 amino acids. Germline V gene lookup returns CDR1 LGHNA and CDR2 YNFKEQ. This CDR3 is CASSGDWGYTF. DNA for the CDR3: TGTGCCAGCAGCGGGGATTGGGGCTACACCTTC.

This clonotype was detected ten times or more. V usage is TRBV7-9 and J usage is TRBJ2-1; D ambiguous. The CDR3 contains 15 residues. The V gene lost 7 bases and the J gene lost 6 bases, with 19 bases spanning the gap. The germline gives CDR1 SEHNR, CDR2 FQNEAQ (reference sequence). The CDR3 sequence is CASTESVGPGNEQFF. The CDR3 bases are TGTGCCAGCACCGAATCTGTTGGCCCGGGCAATGAGCAGTTCTTC.

The table lists this clonotype with a count of one. This chain joins TRBV4-1 and TRBJ1-1, with 8 bases lining up with TRBD1. The CDR3 covers 14 residues. The germline CDR1 and CDR2 sequences are MGHRA and YSYEKL. V lost 3 bases to trimming and J lost 10 bases; unmatched junction nucleotides: 10. This CDR3 reads CASSHPDRGGGAFF. The CDR3 DNA is TGCGCCAGCAGCCATCCTGACAGGGGTGGGGGAGCTTTCTTT.

The V and J genes are TRBV14 and TRBJ2-5; no definite D call. The CDR3 is made up of 14 amino acids. V was pared by 5 bases and J by 1 base, with 11 bases between. Germline V gene lookup returns CDR1 SGHDN and CDR2 FVKESK. DNA for the CDR3: TGTGCCAGCAGCATTGATAGTGGCCAAGAGACCCAGTACTTC. Amino acid sequence: CASSIDSGQETQYF.

A few counts support this clonotype. This chain joins TRBV4-1 and TRBJ2-3; D remains ambiguous. The CDR3 has 19 residues. Germline V CDR1 and CDR2: MGHRA, YSYEKL. V shed 0 bases and J shed 3 bases, with 22 bases lying between them. This chain's CDR3 is CASSQDLRNYPGYTDTQYF. Here the CDR3 DNA reads TGCGCCAGCAGCCAAGATTTAAGAAACTACCCCGGATATACAGATACGCAGTATTTT.

This clonotype was seen only a few times. The chain has TRBV18 and TRBJ1-6; tentatively, D is TRBD1 (5 bases). Trimming shortened V by 8 bases and J by 0 bases, and 14 bases separated the two germline ends. Germline V gives CDR1 KGHSH, CDR2 LQKENI. The CDR3 length is 16 residues. This CDR3 is CASLRDGSSYNSPLHF. In nucleotides, the CDR3 is TGTGCCAGCCTAAGGGACGGGAGCTCCTATAATTCACCCCTCCACTTT.

This clonotype appeared a few times. The chain links TRBV5-1 to TRBJ2-7, with a possible D match to TRBD2 (5 bases). CDR3 size: 14 residues. V was trimmed by 0 bases and J by 5 bases, leaving 12 bases between them. CDR1 and CDR2 from the germline V gene are SGHRS and YFSETQ. In nucleotides, the CDR3 is TGCGCCAGCAGCTTGGGGCCAGAGCGGAACGAGCAGTACGTC. Translating it yields CASSLGPERNEQYV.

This clonotype turned up a few times. The chain is built from TRBV9 and TRBJ2-3; 8 bases map to TRBD2. Germline assignment: CDR1 SGDLS and CDR2 YYNGEE. Unmatched junction bases numbered 14, after V lost 4 bases and J lost 4 bases. The CDR3 is made up of 17 amino acids. The CDR3 here is CASSPYYGGGPADTQYF. Here the CDR3 DNA reads TGTGCCAGCAGCCCTTATTACGGGGGGGGGCCGGCAGATACGCAGTATTTT.